These T cell receptor beta chains were read from a single sample in a study of cytomegalovirus exposure and HLA in healthy donors. Sequencing was performed with immunoSEQ multiplex PCR; in TCRdb, only in-frame clones are kept and a portion is missing. Among about 120,000 clones listed, approximately 80% were seen once. Input material: PBMCs. Receptors were obtained from a man younger than 35 in good health and CMV-seronegative. Each CDR3 is given with its conserved first and last residue. The D gene is left open where the match is weak. The size of a clone is reported for some rows only, either as once, few or many, or as a class for expanded clones.

TRBD1,.,TRBV7-6,TRBJ1-1,TGTGCCAGCAGCTTAGGGGGACAGGGGATGGCTTTCTTT,CASSLGGQGMAFF
TRBD1,.,TRBV27,TRBJ2-7,TGTGCCAGCAGTTTATTCGGGACAGGGGGCTCCTACGAGCAGTACTTC,CASSLFGTGGSYEQYF
.,.,TRBV12-1,TRBJ1-5,TGTGCCAGCAGCCACTCCCTCCGTCCAAATCAGCCCCAGCATTTT,CASSHSLRPNQPQHF
.,.,TRBV6-6,TRBJ2-7,TGTGCCAGCAGCTACCCCGATCGGGACGAGCAGTACTTC,CASSYPDRDEQYF
TRBD1,few,TRBV5-5,TRBJ1-2,TGTGCCAGCAGCTCGTCGGACAGGCCAAGTAGGGGCTACACCTTC,CASSSSDRPSRGYTF
.,.,TRBV9,TRBJ1-1,TGTGCCAGCAGCGCTACGGGGTACAACACTGAAGCTTTCTTT,CASSATGYNTEAFF
.,.,TRBV11-2,TRBJ2-2,TGTGCCAGCAGCTCGCGAACCGGGGAGCTGTTTTTT,CASSSRTGELFF
TRBD1,.,TRBV19,TRBJ1-4,TGTGCCAGTAGTGTCCCGGGACAGGGGTTGAATGAAAAACTGTTTTTT,CASSVPGQGLNEKLFF
TRBD1,once,TRBV7-9,TRBJ2-3,TGTGCCAGCAGCGACCCCGTACAGGGGCCAAATACGCAGTATTTT,CASSDPVQGPNTQYF
.,.,TRBV7-8,TRBJ1-2,TGTGCCAGCAGCTTAGGTCCCAGGGTAGCTAACTATGGCTACACCTTC,CASSLGPRVANYGYTF
.,.,TRBV4-3,TRBJ2-5,TGCGCCAGCAGCCAAGGCTGGAGGGGCCTTGGGGAAGAGACCCAGTACTTC,CASSQGWRGLGEETQYF
.,.,TRBV4-1,TRBJ2-3,TGCGCCAGCAGCCAAGATCGGGGAGGGGGAAATACGCAGTATTTT,CASSQDRGGGNTQYF
.,.,TRBV5-6,TRBJ2-7,TGTGCCAGCAGCTTGGGCCGCGGGGGCCCAAAAATATACGAGCAGTACTTC,CASSLGRGGPKIYEQYF
.,.,TRBV6-5,TRBJ2-2,TGTGCCAGCAGTTACCGTACTAGCTCCGGGGAGCTGTTTTTT,CASSYRTSSGELFF
.,.,TRBV6-6,TRBJ1-2,TGTGCCAGCAGTTACTCGGGGGGGAACTATGGCTACACCTTC,CASSYSGGNYGYTF
TRBD1,.,TRBV5-4,TRBJ2-1,TGTGCCAGCAGCTCAGACAGGGGTAATGAGCAGTTCTTC,CASSSDRGNEQFF
TRBD1,.,TRBV4-1,TRBJ1-1,TGCGCCAGCAGCCAAGATCCCAGGGGGCTTAATGAAGCTTTCTTT,CASSQDPRGLNEAFF
TRBD1,.,TRBV19,TRBJ1-5,TGTGCCAGTACCCCGACAGGGGGCGGCGGTCAGCCCCAGCATTTT,CASTPTGGGGQPQHF
TRBD1,.,TRBV29-1,TRBJ2-4,TGCAGCGCCGAAGGACAGGGAAAAAACATTCAGTACTTC,CSAEGQGKNIQYF
TRBD1,.,TRBV7-2,TRBJ1-2,TGTGCCAGCAGCCCACGGACAGGCCCCCCTCCGGGCTACACCTTC,CASSPRTGPPPGYTF
TRBD1,once,TRBV9,TRBJ1-1,TGTGCCAGCAGCGCCTCCGGGACAGGGGGTATGGGTGAAGCTTTCTTT,CASSASGTGGMGEAFF
TRBD2,.,TRBV9,TRBJ2-2,TGTGCCAGCAGCGTTGGTAGCGGGGGGGCGAACACCGGGGAGCTGTTTTTT,CASSVGSGGANTGELFF
TRBD1,.,TRBV5-1,TRBJ1-2,TGCGCCAGCAGCAGAGACAGGGTCAGCGGCTACACCTTC,CASSRDRVSGYTF
.,.,TRBV2,TRBJ1-1,TGTGCCAGCAGGTCCCTCCTCACTGAAGCTTTCTTT,CASRSLLTEAFF
TRBD1,.,TRBV7-9,TRBJ1-5,TGTGCCAGCAGCCGACAGGGGGCCGATCAGCCCCAGCATTTT,CASSRQGADQPQHF
TRBD1,.,TRBV6-6,TRBJ1-2,TGTGCCAGCAGGCCCGTGGCAGGGGGCTATGGCTACACCTTC,CASRPVAGGYGYTF
.,.,TRBV4-3,TRBJ2-7,TGCGCCAGCAGCCAAGATAGCGACGTTACCTACGAGCAGTACTTC,CASSQDSDVTYEQYF
.,once,TRBV6-5,TRBJ2-3,TGTGCCAGCAGTCGCCGACAGGACCGCACAGATACGCAGTATTTT,CASSRRQDRTDTQYF
.,.,TRBV6-1,TRBJ1-2,TGTGCCAGCAGTTCTCTGGGGGGGGCTAACTATGGCTACACCTTC,CASSSLGGANYGYTF
.,.,TRBV25-1,TRBJ1-3,TGTGCCAGCACCCCGCGGGGGGAGAAGCCTGGAAACACCATATATTTT,CASTPRGEKPGNTIYF
.,.,TRBV10-1,TRBJ2-2,TGCGCCAGTACGGGGGCGGGGGCCAGAACCGGGGAGCTGTTTTTT,CASTGAGARTGELFF
TRBD1,.,TRBV5-6,TRBJ2-7,TGTGCCAGCAGCTTGGCCGGGACAGGGGGCAACGAGCAGTACTTC,CASSLAGTGGNEQYF
.,few,TRBV5-1,TRBJ1-2,TGCGCCAGCAGCTCCCTAGAAGGGGCCTATGGCTACACCTTC,CASSSLEGAYGYTF
TRBD2,.,TRBV11-3,TRBJ2-1,TGTGCCAGCAGCTTAGGGAGGCGGACTGGGGGGGATGAGCAGTTCTTC,CASSLGRRTGGDEQFF
TRBD1,.,TRBV19,TRBJ2-1,TGTGCCAGTAGTCGACAGGGAGACTACAATGAGCAGTTCTTC,CASSRQGDYNEQFF
.,.,TRBV12-5,TRBJ1-5,TGTGCTAGTGGCTTGGGGGAGGGTGAGGATCAGCCCCAGCATTTT,CASGLGEGEDQPQHF
.,.,TRBV5-1,TRBJ2-7,TGCGCCAGCAGCTTGGGAGGGTACGAGCAGTACTTC,CASSLGGYEQYF
TRBD1,.,TRBV18,TRBJ1-6,TGTGCCAGCTCACCGAGACAGGGAGAAAGGTCACCCCTCCACTTT,CASSPRQGERSPLHF
.,.,TRBV27,TRBJ2-5,TGTGCCAGCAGTGACCGGGGAGGGGGGAGGGAGACCCAGTACTTC,CASSDRGGGRETQYF
.,.,TRBV5-1,TRBJ2-3,TGCGCCAGCAGCTTGCACGGCCCGGGAGATACGCAGTATTTT,CASSLHGPGDTQYF
TRBD1,.,TRBV6-5,TRBJ1-2,TGTGCCACCTATTCCGTGACAGGGGGCAACTATGGCTACACCTTC,CATYSVTGGNYGYTF
.,.,TRBV5-4,TRBJ1-1,TGTGCCAGCAGCCGCGGGGTGGGAGGCACTGAAGCTTTCTTT,CASSRGVGGTEAFF
.,.,TRBV18,TRBJ1-5,TGTGCCAGCTCACCAGTAAGCGGTCAGCCCCAGCATTTT,CASSPVSGQPQHF
.,.,TRBV7-9,TRBJ1-5,TGTGCCAGCAGCTTAGGACTGGGAGCAAATCAGCCCCAGCATTTT,CASSLGLGANQPQHF
TRBD1,.,TRBV19,TRBJ2-1,TGTGCCAGTAGTATGGCCGGGACAGGGGGCTGGGACAATGAGCAGTTCTTC,CASSMAGTGGWDNEQFF
.,.,TRBV11-2,TRBJ2-3,TGTGCCAGCAGGACTGGGGGGGCCGTGGATACGCAGTATTTT,CASRTGGAVDTQYF